Below, one T cell receptor (beta chain) is given with its context. Antigen specificity is unknown. PCR was performed using 60 Vbeta and 13 Jbeta primers. The repertoire was sequenced with immunoSEQ multiplex PCR; TCRdb's copy has only in-frame clones and lacks some. The profile shows about 130,000 clones, 82% of them singletons. Healthy individuals who donated bone marrow served as the donors. This sample stems from a study of cytomegalovirus exposure and HLA in healthy donors. Study-wide background: Among around 200 million T cells, an earlier analysis found around 100 million unique TCR beta sequences.

The CDR3 runs to 16 residues. Germline assignment: CDR1 SGHTS and CDR2 YDEGEE. V shed 4 bases and J shed 8 bases, with 22 bases lying between them. Study-level points and caveats: Most subjects' HLA-A and HLA-B alleles were reportedly predicted from TCR beta sequences. HLA alleles were associated with 17,000 or so TCR beta sequences in a later analysis at 0.05 false discovery rate.

The rearrangement uses TRBV5-8 and TRBJ1-5; a possible D gene is TRBD1 (6 bases). The sample taken for sequencing was PBMCs. This TCR was sampled from a boy aged 5 to 17 in good health and CMV-seronegative. CDR3 DNA: TGTGCCAGCAGCACTTGGGGGCTTCAGGTGGAGGAGCCCCAGCATTTT. Amino acid sequence: CASSTWGLQVEEPQHF.